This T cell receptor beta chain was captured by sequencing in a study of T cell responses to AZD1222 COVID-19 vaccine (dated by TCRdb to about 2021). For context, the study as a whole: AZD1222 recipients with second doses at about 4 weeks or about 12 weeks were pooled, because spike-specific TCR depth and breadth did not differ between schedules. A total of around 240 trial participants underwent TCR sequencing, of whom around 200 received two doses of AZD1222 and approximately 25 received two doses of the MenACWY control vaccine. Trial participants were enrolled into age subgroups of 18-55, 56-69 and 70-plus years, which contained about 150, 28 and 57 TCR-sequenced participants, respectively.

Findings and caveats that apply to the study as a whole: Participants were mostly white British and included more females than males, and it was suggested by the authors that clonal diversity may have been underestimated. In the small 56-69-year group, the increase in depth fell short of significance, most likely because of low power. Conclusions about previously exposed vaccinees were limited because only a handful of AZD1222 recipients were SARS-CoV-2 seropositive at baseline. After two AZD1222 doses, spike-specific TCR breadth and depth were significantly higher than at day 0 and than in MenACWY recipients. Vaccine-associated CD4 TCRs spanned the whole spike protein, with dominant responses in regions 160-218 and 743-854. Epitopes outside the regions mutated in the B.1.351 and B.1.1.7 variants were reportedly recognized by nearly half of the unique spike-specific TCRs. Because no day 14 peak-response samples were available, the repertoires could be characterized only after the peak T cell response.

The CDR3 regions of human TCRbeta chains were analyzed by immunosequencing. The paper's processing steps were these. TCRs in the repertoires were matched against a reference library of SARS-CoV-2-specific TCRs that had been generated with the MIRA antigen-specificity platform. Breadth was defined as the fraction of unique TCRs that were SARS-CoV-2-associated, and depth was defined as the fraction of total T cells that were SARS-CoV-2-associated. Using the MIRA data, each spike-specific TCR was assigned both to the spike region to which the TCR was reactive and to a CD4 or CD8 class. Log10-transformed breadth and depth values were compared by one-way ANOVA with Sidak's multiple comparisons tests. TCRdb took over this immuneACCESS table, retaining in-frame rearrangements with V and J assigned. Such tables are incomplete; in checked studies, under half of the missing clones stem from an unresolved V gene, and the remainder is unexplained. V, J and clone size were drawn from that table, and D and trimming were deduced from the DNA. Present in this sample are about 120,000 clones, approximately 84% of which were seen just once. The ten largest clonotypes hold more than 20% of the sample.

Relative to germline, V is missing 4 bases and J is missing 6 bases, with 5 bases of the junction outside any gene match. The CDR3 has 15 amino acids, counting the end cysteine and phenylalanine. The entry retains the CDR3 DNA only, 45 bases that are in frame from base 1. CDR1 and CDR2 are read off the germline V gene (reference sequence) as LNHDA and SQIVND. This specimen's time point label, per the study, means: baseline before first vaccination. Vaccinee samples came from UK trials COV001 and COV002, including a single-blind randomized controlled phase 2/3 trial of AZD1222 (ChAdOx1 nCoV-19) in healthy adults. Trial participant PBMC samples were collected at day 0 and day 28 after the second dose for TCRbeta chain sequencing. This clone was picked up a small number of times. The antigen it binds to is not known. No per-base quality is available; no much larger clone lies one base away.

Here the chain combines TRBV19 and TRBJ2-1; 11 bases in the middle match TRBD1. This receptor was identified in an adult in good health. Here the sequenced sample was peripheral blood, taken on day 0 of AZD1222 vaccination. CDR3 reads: CASSTYGTGGNEQFF. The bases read TGTGCCAGTAGTACGTACGGGACAGGGGGCAATGAGCAGTTCTTC. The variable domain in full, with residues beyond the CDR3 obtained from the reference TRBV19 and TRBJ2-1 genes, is DGGITQSPKYLFRKEGQNVTLSCEQNLNHDAMYWYRQDPGQGLRLIYYSQIVNDFQKGDIAEGYSVSREKKESFPLTVTSAQKNPTAFYLCASSTYGTGGNEQFFGPGTRLTVL.